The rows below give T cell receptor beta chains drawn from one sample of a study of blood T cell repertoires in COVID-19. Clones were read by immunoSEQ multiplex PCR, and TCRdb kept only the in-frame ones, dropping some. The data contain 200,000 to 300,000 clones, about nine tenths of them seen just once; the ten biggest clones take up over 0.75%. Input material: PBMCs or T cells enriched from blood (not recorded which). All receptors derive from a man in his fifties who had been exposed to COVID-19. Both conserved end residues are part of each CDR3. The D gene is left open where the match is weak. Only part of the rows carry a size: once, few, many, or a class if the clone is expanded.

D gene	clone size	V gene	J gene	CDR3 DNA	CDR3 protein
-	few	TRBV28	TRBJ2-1	TGTGCCAGCAACCGGTGGGCAGGTGCAAATGAGCAGTTCTTC	CASNRWAGANEQFF
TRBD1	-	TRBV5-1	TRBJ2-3	TGCGCCAGCAGCCGAGCGACAGGGGGCTCGGCGGATACGCAGTATTTT	CASSRATGGSADTQYF
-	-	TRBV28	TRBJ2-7	TGTGCGAGCCAGGGTATAGGCTACGAGCAGTACTTC	CASQGIGYEQYF
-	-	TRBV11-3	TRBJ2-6	TGTGCCAGCAGCGAGAGACGAGGGGGCTCTGGGGCCAACGTCCTGACTTTC	CASSERRGGSGANVLTF
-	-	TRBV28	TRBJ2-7	TGTGCCAGCAGTTTAGACAGCTCCTACGAGCAGTACTTC	CASSLDSSYEQYF
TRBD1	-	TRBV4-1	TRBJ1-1	TGCGCCAGCAGCCAAGCCCCGCGGACAGGGAACACTGAAGCTTTCTTT	CASSQAPRTGNTEAFF
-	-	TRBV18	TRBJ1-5	TGTGCCAGCTCACCTTGGACTTATCAGCCCCAGCATTTT	CASSPWTYQPQHF
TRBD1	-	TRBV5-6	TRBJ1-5	TGTGCCAGCAGCTCGATGCGGGAGGACAGGGGTGGATATCAGCCCCAGCATTTT	CASSSMREDRGGYQPQHF
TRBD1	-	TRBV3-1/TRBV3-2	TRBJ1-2	TGTGCCAGCAGCCAAGGTTTCAGGGGGCATGGCTACACCTTC	CASSQGFRGHGYTF
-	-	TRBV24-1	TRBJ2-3	TGTGCCACCAGTGTTTTAGCTGGCCCCGGGGATACGCAGTATTTT	CATSVLAGPGDTQYF
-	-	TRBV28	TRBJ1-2	TGTGCCAGCAGCCTTCTTAGACGGAGGGGCTACACCTTC	CASSLLRRRGYTF
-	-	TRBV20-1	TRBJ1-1	TGCAGTGCTAGTTCACGACAGGCCAACACTGAAGCTTTCTTT	CSASSRQANTEAFF
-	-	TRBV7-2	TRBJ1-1	TGTGCCAGCAGCCCACAGGGTGGGGACACTGAAGCTTTCTTT	CASSPQGGDTEAFF
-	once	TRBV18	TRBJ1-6	TGTGCCAGCTCACCAACTACGTACTATAATTCACCCCTCCACTTT	CASSPTTYYNSPLHF
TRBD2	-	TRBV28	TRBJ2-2	TGTGCCAGCAGTTTTATTGGGAGGGACACCGGGGAGCTGTTTTTT	CASSFIGRDTGELFF
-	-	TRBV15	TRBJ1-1	TGTGCCACCGCTTCTCAGGGCGACACTGAAGCTTTCTTT	CATASQGDTEAFF
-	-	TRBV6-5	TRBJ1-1	TGTGCCAGCAGCAAAAGGATTCAGGGCACTGAAGCTTTCTTT	CASSKRIQGTEAFF
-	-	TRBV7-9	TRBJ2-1	TGTGCCAGCAGCCAGGGCAGCTACAATGAGCAGTTCTTC	CASSQGSYNEQFF
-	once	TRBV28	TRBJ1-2	TGTGCCAGCAGTCGCCCGCCTCAGGAATATGGCTACACCTTC	CASSRPPQEYGYTF
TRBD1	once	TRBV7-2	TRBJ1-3	TGTGCCAGCAGCTCGACAACAGGGGGCCTCTCTGGAAACACCATATATTTT	CASSSTTGGLSGNTIYF
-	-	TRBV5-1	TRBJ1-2	TGCGCCAGCACCGGGGGGACCGGGACACGCCTCGCTGGCTATGGCTACACCTTC	CASTGGTGTRLAGYGYTF
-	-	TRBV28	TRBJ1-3	TGTGCCAGCAGTCTGTGGGCAGGCTCTGGAAACACCATATATTTT	CASSLWAGSGNTIYF
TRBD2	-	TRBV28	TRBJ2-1	TGTGCCAGCAGTTCAGGGATTGGACTAGCGGGAAACAATGAGCAGTTCTTC	CASSSGIGLAGNNEQFF
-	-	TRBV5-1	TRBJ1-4	TGCGCCAGCAGCTGGGCAACGGGAAGGGATGAAAAACTGTTTTTT	CASSWATGRDEKLFF
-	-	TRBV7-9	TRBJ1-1	TGTGCCAGCAGCTACAACTACAGGGAACCTATGAACACTGAAGCTTTCTTT	CASSYNYREPMNTEAFF
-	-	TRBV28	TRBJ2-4	TGTGCCAGCGCCCTAGGGAGTACAGACATTCAGTACTTC	CASALGSTDIQYF
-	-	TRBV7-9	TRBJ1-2	TGTGCCAGCAGCTTGATAGGAGGAGTCACTAACTATGGCTACACCTTC	CASSLIGGVTNYGYTF
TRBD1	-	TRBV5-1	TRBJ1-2	TGCGCCAGCATCGGGACAGGTGACTATGGCTACACCTTC	CASIGTGDYGYTF
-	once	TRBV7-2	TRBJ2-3	TGTGCCAGCAGCGTCGTGGCGGGCACAGATACGCAGTATTTT	CASSVVAGTDTQYF
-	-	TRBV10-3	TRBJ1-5	TGTGCCATCAGTGACCACAGTTTAAATCAGCCCCAGCATTTT	CAISDHSLNQPQHF
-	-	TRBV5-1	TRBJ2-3	TGCGCCAGCAGCGATCCGGGAGCCCGCACAGATACGCAGTATTTT	CASSDPGARTDTQYF
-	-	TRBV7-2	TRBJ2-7	TGTGCCAGCAGCTTAGTTGCGGCAGTCCACGAGCAGTACTTC	CASSLVAAVHEQYF
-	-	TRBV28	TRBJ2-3	TGTGCCACTGGCGGCGGGGGCCCGACTTCCCAGTATTTT	CATGGGGPTSQYF
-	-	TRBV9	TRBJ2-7	TGTGCCAGCAGTCCCATTACGGGGTTCTACGAGCAGTACTTC	CASSPITGFYEQYF
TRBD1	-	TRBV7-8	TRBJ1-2	TGTGCCAGCAGCTTAAGCGGGCCCTTCCTCGGGGACAGGATTTCAAACTATGGCTACACCTTC	CASSLSGPFLGDRISNYGYTF
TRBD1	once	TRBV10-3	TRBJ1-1	TGTGCCATCAGCAACCCGGGACAGGGAGTAGCTTTCTTT	CAISNPGQGVAFF
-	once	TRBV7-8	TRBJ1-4	TGTGCCAGCAGCTTGAGGCCAGCAACTAATGAAAAACTGTTTTTT	CASSLRPATNEKLFF
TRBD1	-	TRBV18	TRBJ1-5	TGTGCCAGCTCACCACCGGGGACAGCAAAGTTCAATCAGCCCCAGCATTTT	CASSPPGTAKFNQPQHF
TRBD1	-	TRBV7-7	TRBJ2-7	TGTGCTAGCAGCCAAGGGACGGGACAGGGGAGCGAGCAGTACTTC	CASSQGTGQGSEQYF
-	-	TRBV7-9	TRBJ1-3	TGTGCCAGCAGCGAGACCGGGAAGGGGAGGCCCTCTGGAAACACCATATATTTT	CASSETGKGRPSGNTIYF
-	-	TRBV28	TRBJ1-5	TGTGCCAGCAGTCTCCCCGTGGAGGGTCAGCCCCAGCATTTT	CASSLPVEGQPQHF
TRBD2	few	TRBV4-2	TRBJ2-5	TGTGCCAGCAGCCAAGATTTGCGACTAGCGGGGGGGACTGAGACCCAGTACTTC	CASSQDLRLAGGTETQYF
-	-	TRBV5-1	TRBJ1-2	TGCGCCAGCAGCTTAGGACAAACGAGATATGGCTACACCTTC	CASSLGQTRYGYTF
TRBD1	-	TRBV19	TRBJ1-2	TGTGCCAGTAGTATGCTCCGGGACAGGGGGCTGAATGGCTACACCTTC	CASSMLRDRGLNGYTF
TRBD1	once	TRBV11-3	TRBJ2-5	TGTGCCAGCAGCATAAGACAGGGGAACGTTGAGACCCAGTACTTC	CASSIRQGNVETQYF
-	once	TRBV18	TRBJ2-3	TGTGCCAGCTCACCACCATCAGGGGCGGGTACAGATACGCAGTATTTT	CASSPPSGAGTDTQYF
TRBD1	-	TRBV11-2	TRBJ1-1	TGTGCCAGCAGCCGTGACAGGGGCGCTGGAGCTTTCTTT	CASSRDRGAGAFF
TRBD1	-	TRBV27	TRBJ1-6	TGTGCCAGCAGTACCTACAGGGGTACCCTTTCAAATTCACCCCTCCACTTT	CASSTYRGTLSNSPLHF
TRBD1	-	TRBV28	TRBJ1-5	TGTGCCGCAGGACAGGCAATAGCTTTAGGTTATCAGCCCCAGCATTTT	CAAGQAIALGYQPQHF
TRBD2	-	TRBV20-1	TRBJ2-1	TGCAGTGCTAGTGGGAGGGCCGGGTACGATGAGCAGTTCTTC	CSASGRAGYDEQFF
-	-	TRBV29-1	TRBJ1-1	TGCAGCGTAGGGACACTAGCGGGCACTGAAGCTTTCTTT	CSVGTLAGTEAFF
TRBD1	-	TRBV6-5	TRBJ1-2	TGTGCCAGCAGTTACAGGGGGCAATTCAGCTATGGCTACACCTTC	CASSYRGQFSYGYTF
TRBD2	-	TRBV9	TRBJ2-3	TGTGCCAGCAGCGTAGCGGGAGCGGGAGGGCCTTCGCAGTATTTT	CASSVAGAGGPSQYF
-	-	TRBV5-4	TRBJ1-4	TGTGCCAGCAGCTCTCGGGGTTACAATGAAAAACTGTTTTTT	CASSSRGYNEKLFF
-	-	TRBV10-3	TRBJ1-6	TGTGCCATCAGTGAGTCGTCACGTAGCCTCAGCTCCTATAATTCACCCCTCCACTTT	CAISESSRSLSSYNSPLHF